These 23 T cell receptor beta chains came from one sample sequenced in a study of blood T cell repertoires in COVID-19. Using immunoSEQ multiplex PCR, the repertoire was profiled, and TCRdb retains in-frame clones only, with some absent. Among around 130,000 clones, about 85% were seen once, and the ten largest hold roughly 1.8%. Sequencing used peripheral blood. These receptors came from an older man with acute or convalescent COVID-19.

This chain connects TRBV20-1 to TRBJ1-2, with 7 bases matching TRBD1. The V gene's germline CDR1 is DFQATT and CDR2 SNEGSKA (reference sequence). Trimming at V came to 5 bases and at J to 8 bases, leaving 5 bases not matched to a gene. This CDR3 is 11 amino acids long. Here the CDR3 DNA reads TGCAGTGCTCTGACAGGGCAGGGCTACACCTTC. It encodes CSALTGQGYTF.

The chain joins TRBV4-1 to TRBJ1-6; D uncertain. CDR3 length: 13 residues. Germline CDR1 MGHRA, CDR2 YSYEKL. The V end lost 0 bases, the J end lost 14 bases, and 11 bases lay between the germline ends. CDR3 DNA sequence: TGCGCCAGCAGCCAAGAGGGGAGTGGGTCCCTCCACTTT. Amino acid sequence: CASSQEGSGSLHF.

This chain links TRBV5-6 with TRBJ1-3; D not resolved. The CDR3 extends over 16 amino acids. V lost 4 bases to trimming and J lost 0 bases, with 14 bases between them. Germline V gene data show CDR1 as SGHDT and CDR2 as YYEEEE. In DNA, the CDR3 is TGTGCCAGCAGCCCGTACGGGGTAAGCTCTGGAAACACCATATATTTT. Its translation: CASSPYGVSSGNTIYF.

The J gene is TRBJ2-7, the V gene TRBV19; 9 bases are a match to TRBD1. Germline V CDR1 and CDR2: LNHDA, SQIVND (reference sequence). This CDR3 has 17 residues. J lost 0 bases, V lost 6 bases, and 12 bases had no gene match. The CDR3, as DNA: TGTGCCAGTAGCCTACTCCCGGGACAGGGTAGCTCCTACGAGCAGTACTTC. The encoded protein is CASSLLPGQGSSYEQYF.

On this clone: The junction and the germline gene differ at one end; a read error may be behind it. The chain employs TRBV18 and TRBJ1-1, with 7 positions matching TRBD1. The germline V gene has CDR1 KGHSH and CDR2 LQKENI. The CDR3 runs to 13 residues. CDR3 nucleotide sequence: TGTGCCAGCTCACCTGACAGGGCTGACCCCGGTCTTTTT. This encodes CASSPDRADPGLF.

The chain is built from TRBV5-4 and TRBJ1-1; TRBD1 might be the D (6 bases). This CDR3 comprises 13 residues. V was cut by 2 bases and J by 9 bases, with 14 bases left in between. Per germline, CDR1 SGHNT and CDR2 YYREEE (reference sequence). The CDR3 bases are TGTGCCAGCAGCTTAGACAGGACACCACAAGCTTTCTTT. It encodes CASSLDRTPQAFF.

A remark on this clone: The junction does not match germline at one end; this may be a read error. The CDR3, as DNA: TGTGCCAGCAGCATAGACAGAACTGGAAACACCATATATTTT. Translating gives CASSIDRTGNTIYF. The chain employs TRBV11-2 and TRBJ1-3, with D possibly matching TRBD1 (5 bases). The length of the CDR3 is 14 residues. Looked up from germline, CDR1 is SGHAT and CDR2 is FQNNGV.

The CDR3 is CASSPYPGTAYNSPLHF. As DNA, the CDR3 is TGCGCCAGCAGCCCCTATCCCGGGACAGCCTATAATTCACCCCTCCACTTT. V gene TRBV4-1 combines with J gene TRBJ1-6; TRBD1 matches 7 bases. Germline-derived CDR1 and CDR2 are MGHRA and YSYEKL. The CDR3 is 17 residues long. Unmatched junction bases numbered 8, after V lost 4 bases and J lost 2 bases.

The rearrangement joins TRBV7-9 to TRBJ2-1, with TRBD2 as a possible D gene (7 bases). CDR3 length equals 15 residues. Trimming took 5 bases from V and 7 from J, leaving 18 bases between them. Germline V gives CDR1 SEHNR, CDR2 FQNEAQ (reference sequence). DNA for the CDR3: TGTGCCAGCAGCCCCCGGGGTGGGGGGGCTAATGAGCAGTTCTTC. This sequence encodes CASSPRGGGANEQFF.

The rearrangement joins TRBV7-8 to TRBJ1-1; 8 nucleotides align to TRBD1. V shed 6 bases, J shed 4 bases, and the junction held 10 bases outside the gene matches. Germline lookup yields CDR1 SGHVS and CDR2 FQNEAQ. The CDR3 has 15 amino acids. The CDR3 region has the DNA TGTGCCAGCAGTTCCCAGGGACAGGCGGCCACTGAAGCTTTCTTT. Translating it yields CASSSQGQAATEAFF.

This sequence joins TRBV6-1 and TRBJ1-6; no clear D gene. CDR1 and CDR2 from the germline V gene are MNHNS and SASEGT. Trimming took 2 bases from V and 8 from J, leaving 13 bases between them. The CDR3 has 15 residues. The CDR3 sequence: CASSELAPGDSPLHF. The CDR3 DNA reads TGTGCCAGCAGTGAATTGGCCCCCGGGGATTCACCCCTCCACTTT.

The chain couples TRBV12-3 or TRBV12-4 to TRBJ1-5, with unresolved D. Trimming cost V 5 bases and J 5 bases, with 4 bases left between them. The length of the CDR3 is 11 residues. CDR3 DNA sequence: TGTGCCAGCAGTAAGCATCAGCCCCAGCATTTT. Protein sequence: CASSKHQPQHF.

V is TRBV5-4 and J is TRBJ1-4, with TRBD1 identical over 7 bases. Trimming at V came to 3 bases and at J to 7 bases, leaving 18 bases not matched to a gene. Germline V gene lookup returns CDR1 SGHNT and CDR2 YYREEE (reference sequence). The CDR3 extends over 18 amino acids. The CDR3 loop reads CASSSGTGVGRGIEKLFF. The CDR3 DNA is TGTGCCAGCAGCTCGGGCACAGGGGTGGGGCGTGGTATTGAAAAACTGTTTTTT.

This chain uses TRBV3-1 (or the pseudogene TRBV3-2) with TRBJ2-3; 8 bases are a match to TRBD2. The CDR3 spans 16 residues. The germline CDR1 and CDR2 sequences are LGHDT and YNNKEL (reference sequence). The V segment lost 0 bases and the J segment 3 bases; nucleotides outside the gene matches: 5. The CDR3 coding sequence is TGTGCCAGCAGCCAAGATCGGGGGGGCAGGACAGATACGCAGTATTTT. Its protein product is CASSQDRGGRTDTQYF.

The chain joins TRBV4-2 to TRBJ2-5; TRBD1 matches 7 bases. This CDR3 has 14 residues. Unmatched junction bases numbered 5, after V lost 3 bases and J lost 4 bases. The germline CDR1 and CDR2 sequences are LGHNA and YNFKEQ. The CDR3 DNA follows: TGTGCCAGCAGCCAGAATAGACAGGGAGAGACCCAGTACTTC. Translating it yields CASSQNRQGETQYF.

This clone has a single count. The chain couples TRBV19 to TRBJ2-3; 9 nucleotides agree with TRBD2. The CDR3 contains 16 residues. Germline V gives CDR1 LNHDA, CDR2 SQIVND (reference sequence). Trimming took 3 bases from V and 7 from J; bases not matched to a gene: 11. CDR3 DNA: TGTGCCAGTAGTATGGTATCGGCGGGGGGGCAAAATACGCAGTATTTT. Translating it yields CASSMVSAGGQNTQYF.

The CDR3 coding sequence is TGTGCCAGCAGCCAGGGTAGAAACATTCAGTACTTC. Protein sequence: CASSQGRNIQYF. The chain links TRBV6-5 to TRBJ2-4; possible D gene TRBD1, 5 bases. The CDR3 extends over 12 amino acids. The V end was cut by 6 bases, the J end by 6 bases, with 9 bases between. CDR1 and CDR2 from the germline V gene are MNHEY and SVGAGI.

This clone was detected once. The chain is built from TRBV2 and TRBJ2-7, with 7 positions matching TRBD1. V lost 10 bases and J lost 0; bases outside the gene matches: 3. Germline V gives CDR1 SNHLY, CDR2 FYNNEI. CDR3 length equals 12 residues. CDR3 sequence: CAMGTVSYEQYF. The CDR3 DNA sequence: TGTGCCATGGGGACAGTCTCCTACGAGCAGTACTTC.

The rearrangement joins TRBV5-1 to TRBJ2-6; TRBD1 matches 8 bases. Germline-derived CDR1 and CDR2 are SGHRS and YFSETQ. Trimming removed 0 bases from V and 1 base from J; junction bases left unmatched: 3. The CDR3 is made up of 17 amino acids. CDR3 sequence reads: CASSLAGGVSGANVLTF. The CDR3 nucleotides are TGCGCCAGCAGCTTGGCAGGGGGCGTTTCTGGGGCCAACGTCCTGACTTTC.

The chain's CDR3 is CASSFPRGLTEAFF. CDR3 bases: TGTGCCAGCAGTTTCCCCAGGGGGCTCACTGAAGCTTTCTTT. V gene TRBV28 combines with J gene TRBJ1-1; 8 bases agree with TRBD1. The CDR3 is 14 residues long. Looked up from germline, CDR1 is MDHEN and CDR2 is SYDVKM. V lost 3 bases to trimming and J lost 4 bases; unmatched junction nucleotides: 4.

V gene TRBV14 combines with J gene TRBJ2-7, with TRBD2 matching over 9 bases. Germline trimming cut 5 bases from V and 6 bases from J; bases unmatched to any gene: 8. Per the germline V gene, CDR1 is SGHDN and CDR2 is FVKESK. The CDR3 runs 14 residues. This CDR3 is CASSLAGVAGEQYF. CDR3 nucleotides: TGTGCCAGCAGCTTAGCGGGGGTAGCGGGCGAGCAGTACTTC. Variable domain in full (rest from reference TRBV14 and TRBJ2-7): EAGVTQFPSHSVIEKGQTVTLRCDPISGHDNLYWYRRVMGKEIKFLLHFVKESKQDESGMPNNRFLAERTGGTYSTLKVQPAELEDSGVYFCASSLAGVAGEQYFGPGTRLTVT.

The chain couples TRBV28 to TRBJ1-5; D is undetermined. The CDR3 consists of 14 residues. Trimming cost V 3 bases and J 1 base, with 7 bases left between them. Germline CDR1 is MDHEN and CDR2 is SYDVKM. The CDR3 bases are TGTGCCAGCAGTTTCGCGGGGAGCAATCAGCCCCAGCATTTT. It translates to CASSFAGSNQPQHF.

The chain has TRBV3-1 (or the pseudogene TRBV3-2) and TRBJ2-1; 7 bases fit TRBD2. The V segment lost 0 bases and the J segment 10 bases; nucleotides outside the gene matches: 9. The CDR3 runs 15 residues. In germline, CDR1 is LGHDT, CDR2 YNNKEL (reference sequence). The CDR3 coding sequence is TGTGCCAGCAGCCAAGAAGAGCGGGGTCGGGACGAGCAGTTCTTC. This codes for CASSQEERGRDEQFF.